This T cell receptor beta chain appears in the sequencing data of a study of blood T cells in healthy people across ages. Whole-study context: Capture via template switching afforded approximately one barcoded beta molecule per two T cells.

A second PCR, run for roughly 7 to 11 cycles, used a sample-barcoded 5' primer plus a J-beta primer mix. Each CDR3 protein gets one entry after TCRdb re-called the 5' RACE reads with MiXCR. The sample holds over 1,500,000 distinct CDR3 sequences, 30% to 40% seen once. This CDR3 contains 16 residues. Germline CDR1 DFQATT, CDR2 SNEGSKA (reference sequence). V dropped 6 bases and J dropped 4; count of bases not matched to a gene: 15. This clonotype was observed a handful of times. Its antigen remains unidentified. Points from the study as a whole: There was a strong correlation between TCR beta diversity and naive T cell percentage.

The clonotype comes from a human donor in good health. Sample: blood. The chain joins TRBV20-1 to TRBJ2-1, with 7 bases fitting TRBD2. CDR3 bases: TGCAGTGCCACCCCCCTTGAGCGGGAAGTTTACAATGAGCAGTTCTTC. This gives the protein CSATPLEREVYNEQFF.